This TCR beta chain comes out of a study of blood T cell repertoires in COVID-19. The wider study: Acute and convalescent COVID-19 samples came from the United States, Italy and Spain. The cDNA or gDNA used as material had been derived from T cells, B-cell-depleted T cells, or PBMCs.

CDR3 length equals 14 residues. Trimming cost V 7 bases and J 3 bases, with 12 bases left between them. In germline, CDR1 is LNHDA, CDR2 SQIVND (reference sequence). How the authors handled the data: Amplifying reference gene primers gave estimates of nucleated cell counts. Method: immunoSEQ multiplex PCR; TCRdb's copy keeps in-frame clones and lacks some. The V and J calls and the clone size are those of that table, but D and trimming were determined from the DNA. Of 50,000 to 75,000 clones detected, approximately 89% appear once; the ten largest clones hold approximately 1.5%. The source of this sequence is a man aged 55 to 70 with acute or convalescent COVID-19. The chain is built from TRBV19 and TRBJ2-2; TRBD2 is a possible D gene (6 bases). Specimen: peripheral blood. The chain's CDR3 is CASIGTGDTGELFF. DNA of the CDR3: TGTGCCAGTATCGGGACGGGGGACACCGGGGAGCTGTTTTTT.